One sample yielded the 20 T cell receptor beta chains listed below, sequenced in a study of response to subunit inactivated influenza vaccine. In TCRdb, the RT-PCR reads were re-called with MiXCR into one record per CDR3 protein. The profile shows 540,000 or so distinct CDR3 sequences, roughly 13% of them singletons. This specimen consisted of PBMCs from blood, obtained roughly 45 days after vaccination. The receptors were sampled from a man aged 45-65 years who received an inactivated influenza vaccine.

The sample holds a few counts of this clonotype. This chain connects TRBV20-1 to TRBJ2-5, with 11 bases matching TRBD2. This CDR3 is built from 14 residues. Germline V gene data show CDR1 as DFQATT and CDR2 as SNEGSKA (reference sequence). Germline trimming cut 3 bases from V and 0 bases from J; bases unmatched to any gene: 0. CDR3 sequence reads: CSARTSGNQETQYF. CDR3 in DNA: TGCAGTGCTAGGACTAGCGGGAACCAAGAGACCCAGTACTTC.

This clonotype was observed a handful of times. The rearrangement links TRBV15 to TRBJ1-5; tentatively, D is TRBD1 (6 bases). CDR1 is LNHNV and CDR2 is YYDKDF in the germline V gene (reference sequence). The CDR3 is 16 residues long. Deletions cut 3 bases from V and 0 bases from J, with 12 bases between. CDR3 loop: CATSSTRGNSNQPQHF. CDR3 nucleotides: TGTGCCACCAGCAGCACCAGGGGAAATAGCAATCAGCCCCAGCATTTT.

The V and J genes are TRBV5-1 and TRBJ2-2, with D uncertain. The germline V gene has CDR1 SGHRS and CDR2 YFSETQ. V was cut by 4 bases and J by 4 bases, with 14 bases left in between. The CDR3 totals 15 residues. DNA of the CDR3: TGCGCCAGCAGCATACAGACGATCCCCACCGGGGAGCTGTTTTTT. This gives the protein CASSIQTIPTGELFF.

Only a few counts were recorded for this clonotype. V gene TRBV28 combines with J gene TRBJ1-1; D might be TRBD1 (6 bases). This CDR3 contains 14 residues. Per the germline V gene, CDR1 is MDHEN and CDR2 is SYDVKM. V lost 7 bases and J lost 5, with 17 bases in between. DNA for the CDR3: TGTGCCAGCATCACGGGGGGCCGAGGAACTGAAGCTTTCTTT. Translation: CASITGGRGTEAFF.

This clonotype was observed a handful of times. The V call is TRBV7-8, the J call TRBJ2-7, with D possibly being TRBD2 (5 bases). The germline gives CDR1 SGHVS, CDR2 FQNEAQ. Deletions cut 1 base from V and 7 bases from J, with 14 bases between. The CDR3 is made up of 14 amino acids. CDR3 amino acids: CASSLGTYLKEQYF. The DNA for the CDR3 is TGTGCCAGCAGCTTAGGGACTTACCTTAAGGAGCAGTACTTC.

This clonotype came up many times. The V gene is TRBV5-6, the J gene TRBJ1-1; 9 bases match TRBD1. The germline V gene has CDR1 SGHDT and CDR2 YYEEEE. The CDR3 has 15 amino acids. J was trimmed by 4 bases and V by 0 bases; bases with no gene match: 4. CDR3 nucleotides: TGTGCCAGCAGCTTGGACAGGGGGCGCGGCACTGAAGCTTTCTTT. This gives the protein CASSLDRGRGTEAFF.

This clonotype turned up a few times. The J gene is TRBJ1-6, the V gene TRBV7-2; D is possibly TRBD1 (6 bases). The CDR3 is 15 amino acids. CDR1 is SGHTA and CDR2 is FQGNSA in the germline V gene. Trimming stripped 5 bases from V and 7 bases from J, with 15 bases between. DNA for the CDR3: TGTGCCAGCAGCCCAGCCGGACAGCTGAATTCACCCCTCCACTTT. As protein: CASSPAGQLNSPLHF.

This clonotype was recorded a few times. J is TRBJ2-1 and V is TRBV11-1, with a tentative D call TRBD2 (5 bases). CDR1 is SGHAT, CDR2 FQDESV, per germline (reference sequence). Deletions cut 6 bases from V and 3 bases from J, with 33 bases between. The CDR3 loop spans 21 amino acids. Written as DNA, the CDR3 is TGTGCCAGCAGGAGCCGACGCCGTACTACAGCTGACGTCGAGGGCTACAATGAGCAGTTCTTC. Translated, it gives CASRSRRRTTADVEGYNEQFF.

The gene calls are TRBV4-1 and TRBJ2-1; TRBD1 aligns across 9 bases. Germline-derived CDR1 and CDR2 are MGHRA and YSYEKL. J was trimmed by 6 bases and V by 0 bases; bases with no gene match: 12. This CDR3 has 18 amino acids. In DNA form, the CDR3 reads TGCGCCAGCAGCCAAGAAACCTTAATACGACAGGGGGGCAATGAGCAGTTCTTC. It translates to CASSQETLIRQGGNEQFF.

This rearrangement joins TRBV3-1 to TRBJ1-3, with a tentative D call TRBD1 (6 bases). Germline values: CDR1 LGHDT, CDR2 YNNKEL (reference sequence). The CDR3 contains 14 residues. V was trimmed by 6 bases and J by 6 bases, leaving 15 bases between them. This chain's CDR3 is CASRETGFTNTIYF. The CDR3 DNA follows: TGTGCCAGCAGAGAAACAGGGTTTACAAACACCATATATTTT.

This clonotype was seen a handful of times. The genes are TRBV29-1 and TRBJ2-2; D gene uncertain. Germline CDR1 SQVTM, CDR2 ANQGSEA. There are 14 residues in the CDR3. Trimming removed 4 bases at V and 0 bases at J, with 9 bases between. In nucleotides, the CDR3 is TGCAGCGTTGTCTTGCTGACGAACACCGGGGAGCTGTTTTTT. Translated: CSVVLLTNTGELFF.

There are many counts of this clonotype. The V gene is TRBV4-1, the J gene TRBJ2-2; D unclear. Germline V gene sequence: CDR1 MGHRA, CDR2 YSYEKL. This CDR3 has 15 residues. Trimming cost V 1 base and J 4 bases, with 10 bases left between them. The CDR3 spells CASSQAESLTGELFF. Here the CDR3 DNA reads TGCGCCAGCAGCCAAGCGGAGTCGCTCACCGGGGAGCTGTTTTTT.

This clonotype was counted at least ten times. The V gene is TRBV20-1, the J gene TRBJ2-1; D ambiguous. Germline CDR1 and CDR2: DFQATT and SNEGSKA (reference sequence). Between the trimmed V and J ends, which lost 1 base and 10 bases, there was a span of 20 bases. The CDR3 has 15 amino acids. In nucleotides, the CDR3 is TGCAGTGCTAGAGCCCCGACGGTTCAGATCCACGAGCAGTTCTTC. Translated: CSARAPTVQIHEQFF.

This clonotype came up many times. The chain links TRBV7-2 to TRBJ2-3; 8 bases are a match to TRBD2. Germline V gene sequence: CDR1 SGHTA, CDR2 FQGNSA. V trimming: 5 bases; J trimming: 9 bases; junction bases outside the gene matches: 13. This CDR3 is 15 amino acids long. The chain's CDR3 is CASSEDGTSFDTQYF. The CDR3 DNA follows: TGTGCCAGCAGCGAAGACGGGACTAGTTTCGACACGCAGTATTTT.

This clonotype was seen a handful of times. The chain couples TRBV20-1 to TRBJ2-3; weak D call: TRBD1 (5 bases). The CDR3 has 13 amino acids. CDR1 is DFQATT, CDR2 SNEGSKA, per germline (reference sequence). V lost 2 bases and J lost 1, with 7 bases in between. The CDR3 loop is CSARRGGTDTQYF. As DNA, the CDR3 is TGCAGTGCTAGAAGGGGCGGCACAGATACGCAGTATTTT.

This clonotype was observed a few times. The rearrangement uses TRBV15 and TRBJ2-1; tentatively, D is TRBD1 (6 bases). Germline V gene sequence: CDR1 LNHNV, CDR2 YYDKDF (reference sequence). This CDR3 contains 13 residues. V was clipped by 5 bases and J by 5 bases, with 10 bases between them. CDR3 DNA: TGTGCCACCAGCCGGGACACTAACAATGAGCAGTTCTTC. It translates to CATSRDTNNEQFF.

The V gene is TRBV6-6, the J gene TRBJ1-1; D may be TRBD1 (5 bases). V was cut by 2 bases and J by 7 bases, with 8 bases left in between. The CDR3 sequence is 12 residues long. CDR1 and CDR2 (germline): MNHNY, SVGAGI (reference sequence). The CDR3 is CASSYQGREAFF. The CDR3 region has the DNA TGTGCCAGCAGTTACCAGGGACGTGAAGCTTTCTTT.

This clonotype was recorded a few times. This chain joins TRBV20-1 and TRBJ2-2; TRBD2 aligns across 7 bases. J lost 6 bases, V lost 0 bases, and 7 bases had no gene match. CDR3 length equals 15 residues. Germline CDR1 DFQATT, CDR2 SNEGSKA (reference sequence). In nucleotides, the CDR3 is TGCAGTGCTAGAGATCGGGCGGGAGCGGCCGGGGAGCTGTTTTTT. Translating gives CSARDRAGAAGELFF.

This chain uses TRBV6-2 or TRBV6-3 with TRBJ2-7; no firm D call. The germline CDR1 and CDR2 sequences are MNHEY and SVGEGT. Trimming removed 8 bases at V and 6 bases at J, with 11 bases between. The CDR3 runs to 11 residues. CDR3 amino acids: CASGALREQYF. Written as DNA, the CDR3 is TGTGCCAGCGGCGCGTTACGCGAGCAGTACTTC.

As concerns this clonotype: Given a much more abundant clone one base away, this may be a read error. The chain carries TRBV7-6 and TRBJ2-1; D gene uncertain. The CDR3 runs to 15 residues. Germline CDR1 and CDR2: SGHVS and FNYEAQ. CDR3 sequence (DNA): TGTGCCACCAGCTCCAATCCCTCCGACTACAATGAGCAGTTCTTC. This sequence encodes CATSSNPSDYNEQFF.